This T cell receptor beta chain was sequenced during a study of read filtering for tumor transcriptome and immune sequencing (dated by TCRdb to 2018 to 2020). Regarding the research as a whole: The cohort consisted of about 17 male and approximately 14 female patients, with a mean age of 65.9 years and an age range of roughly 47 to 90. After DNase treatment, whole-transcriptome libraries were prepared using the TruSeq RNA Access Library Prep Kit. By revised international staging, 8 patients were R-ISS I, roughly 17 were R-ISS II and about seven were R-ISS III. Per sample, about 4 to 10.27 million TCR-region mapped reads were obtained with IR-seq, compared with only roughly 80 to 1273 with RNA-seq. As a main aim, a read-filtering strategy for immune repertoire data was addressed, with the specific question being whether clonotypes supported by a single read should be removed. TCR repertoires obtained by targeted immune repertoire sequencing and by bulk whole-transcriptome sequencing performed on the same bone marrow samples were compared.

CDR1 and CDR2 were assigned from the germline V gene as SQVTM and ANQGSEA. Measured from the cysteine to the phenylalanine, the CDR3 is 14 residues long. Solely the CDR3 DNA is kept, with 42 bases framed from the first base. The V and J ends are trimmed by 3 bases and 7 bases, leaving 16 bases between them. Study-wide conclusions, independent of this receptor: The sorted CD138-negative fraction was a mixed bone marrow immune population, not purified T cells. Compared with RNA-seq, IR-seq captured clonotypes at much higher depth and more reliably, and a smaller IR-seq throughput was enough to identify most shared clonotypes. Single-read clonotypes made up around 85% of clonotypes but only 3.5% to 4.5% of total reads in IR-seq, compared with about 77% of clonotypes and 40% to 55% of reads in RNA-seq. The correlation between IR-seq and RNA-seq shared clonotype proportions rose when single-read clonotypes were removed.

Every patient had bone marrow sampled at the time of active disease. Ficoll-Hypaque density gradient centrifugation was used to isolate bone marrow mononuclear cells. Myeloma plasma cells were removed and CD138-negative cells were obtained by negative selection following labeling with CD138 magnetic microbeads on a MACS separator. The purity of the isolated cells was checked by flow cytometry with CD138 antibodies on an Attune NxT. Total RNA was extracted with TRIzol reagent and quantified with a NanoDrop spectrophotometer. For each patient, paired RNA-seq and IR-seq were run on the CD138-negative bone marrow sample from that patient. This clonotype was counted at least ten times. The target of this receptor is not known. The input lacks base qualities; no much larger clone sits a single base away. TCR libraries were built from approximately 400 ng RNA with the Immunoverse kit, using molecular barcoded adaptors covering alpha/delta and beta/gamma chains. TCR library preparation was performed with the same RNA that was used for transcriptome sequencing. An Illumina HiSeq 4000 with 2 x 150 cycles was used to sequence the TCR libraries. The original pipeline was this. Using MiXCR, which included quality filtering and error correction, TCR reads were aligned to human V, D, J and C references and then assembled into CDR3 clonotypes. The tcR package in R was used to analyze clonotype counts and gene usage diversity. Raw mapping reads were checked after the RNA-seq reads had been mapped by STAR aligner version 2.5.3a onto the human GRCh37 genome. To test the effect of sequencing depth on detected clonotypes, IR-seq fastq files were randomly downsampled using Seqtk 1.3. Starting from the raw public reads, TCRdb applied fastp trimming at Q25, assembled clones with MiXCR and retained in-frame beta chains. CDR3 protein duplicates are merged, each entry listing the most common genes and DNA. The V and J calls, along with clone size, are taken from TCRdb and not from the paper's own processing. This sample is represented by about 57,000 distinct CDR3 sequences; about 15% of them were singletons. The biggest ten clones account for around 43% of the sample.

The material sequenced was a population of CD138-negative cells sorted from bone marrow. Interpreted using the paper, the cell subset or site label stands for: bone marrow mononuclear cells depleted of CD138+ plasma/myeloma cells by negative magnetic selection. The clonotype originates from a donor aged 40 or over with multiple myeloma. The sequence links TRBV29-1 to TRBJ2-1, and TRBD1 may be the D gene, going by 5 matching bases. The CDR3 here reads CSVDPGRAPNEQFF. Here is the DNA: TGCAGCGTTGATCCGGGCAGGGCCCCTAATGAGCAGTTCTTC.